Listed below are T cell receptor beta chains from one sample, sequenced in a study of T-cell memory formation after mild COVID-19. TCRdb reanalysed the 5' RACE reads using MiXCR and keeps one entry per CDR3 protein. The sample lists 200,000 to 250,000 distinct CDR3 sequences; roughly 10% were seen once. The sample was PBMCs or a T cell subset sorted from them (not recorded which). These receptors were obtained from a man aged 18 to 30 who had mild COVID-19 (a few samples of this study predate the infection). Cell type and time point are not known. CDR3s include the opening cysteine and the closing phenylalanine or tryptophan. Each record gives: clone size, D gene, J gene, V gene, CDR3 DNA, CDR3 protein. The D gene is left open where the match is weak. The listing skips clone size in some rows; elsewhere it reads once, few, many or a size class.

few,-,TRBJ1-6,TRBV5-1,TGCGCCAGCAGCTTGAGGTCGAGCTCCTATAATTCACCCCTCCACTTT,CASSLRSSSYNSPLHF
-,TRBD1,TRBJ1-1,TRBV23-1,TGCGCCAGCCATAACAGGGGTTGTACTGAAGCTTTCTTT,CASHNRGCTEAFF
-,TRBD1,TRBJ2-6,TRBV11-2,TGTGCCAGCACCCCATTCAGGGACAGGGGATTTGGGGCCAACGTCCTGACTTTC,CASTPFRDRGFGANVLTF
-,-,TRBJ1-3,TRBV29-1,TGCAGCGTCTACGGGACTTCAGCTGGAAACACCATATATTTT,CSVYGTSAGNTIYF
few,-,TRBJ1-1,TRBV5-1,TGCGCCAGCAGATCGGACCTCTGGCGGGTGAACACTGAAGCTTTCTTT,CASRSDLWRVNTEAFF
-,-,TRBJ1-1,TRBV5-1,TGCGCCAGCAGCTTGCGGACAACCAACACTGAAGCTTTCTTT,CASSLRTTNTEAFF
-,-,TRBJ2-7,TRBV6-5,TGTGCCAGCAGTACCGGAAGGTTCTACGAGCAGTACTTC,CASSTGRFYEQYF
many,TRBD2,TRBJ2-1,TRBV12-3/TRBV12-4,TGTGCCAGCAGCGCCACTAGCGGGGGGGGACGGTTCTTC,CASSATSGGGRFF
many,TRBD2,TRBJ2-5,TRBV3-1,TGTGCCAGCAGCCTTGGCGGGTGGACTAGCGGGCGTGAACAAGAGACCCAGTACTTC,CASSLGGWTSGREQETQYF
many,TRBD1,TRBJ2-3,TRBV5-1,TGCGCCAGCAGCTCGGGGGACAGGGGCGCAGATACGCAGTATTTT,CASSSGDRGADTQYF
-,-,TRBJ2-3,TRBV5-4,TGTGCCAGCACCCCCCCCGGGGGCAACACAGATACGCAGTATTTT,CASTPPGGNTDTQYF
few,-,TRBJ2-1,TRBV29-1,TGCAGCGTTACGACGGGCCTCTCCTACAATGAGCAGTTCTTC,CSVTTGLSYNEQFF
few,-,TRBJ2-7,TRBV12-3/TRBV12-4,TGTGCCAGCAGTTGGGGAATTTTCTACGAGCAGTACTTC,CASSWGIFYEQYF
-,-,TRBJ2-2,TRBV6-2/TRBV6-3,TGTGCCAGCAAGCCGAAGGGGCCCTACTCCGGGGAGCTGTTTTTT,CASKPKGPYSGELFF
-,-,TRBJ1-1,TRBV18,TGTGCCAGCTCACTCCTCGGGGCCGGGGGGGACACTGAAGCTTTCTTT,CASSLLGAGGDTEAFF
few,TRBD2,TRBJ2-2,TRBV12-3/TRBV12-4,TGTGCCAGCGAAGCAGGGAGGGCGACGGAGAACACCGGGGAGCTGTTTTTT,CASEAGRATENTGELFF
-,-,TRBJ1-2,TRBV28,TGTGCCAGCAGTTTGGAAGGCGGGGGCTATGGCTACACCTTC,CASSLEGGGYGYTF
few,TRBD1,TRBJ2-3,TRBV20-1,TGCAGTCTCAACAGGGGTACAGATACGCAGTATTTT,CSLNRGTDTQYF
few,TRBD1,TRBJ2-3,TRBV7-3,TGTGCCAGCAGCTTAAGGGGGACAGGGTTCGGCACAGATACGCAGTATTTT,CASSLRGTGFGTDTQYF
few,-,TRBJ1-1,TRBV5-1,TGCGCCAGCAGCCGAAGTAACTCGGAGGTTGAAGCTTTCTTT,CASSRSNSEVEAFF
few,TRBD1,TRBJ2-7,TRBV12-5,TGTGCTAGTGGTTTGTCGGGACAGATTTACGAGCAGTACTTC,CASGLSGQIYEQYF
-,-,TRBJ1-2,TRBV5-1,TGCGCCAGCAGCTTGGCGACAACGTCGTCCAGGAACTACACCTTC,CASSLATTSSRNYTF
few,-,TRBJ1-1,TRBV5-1,TGCGCCAGCAGCTTGGCTCCGGGGGTGGGCACTGAAGCTTTCTTT,CASSLAPGVGTEAFF
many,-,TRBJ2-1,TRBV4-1,TGCGCCAGCAGTCAAGGGAGGGGGGCTTACTCCTACAATGAGCAGTTCTTC,CASSQGRGAYSYNEQFF
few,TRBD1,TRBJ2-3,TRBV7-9,TGTGCCAGCAGCTCGGACAGGGCGCGGCCAGATACGCAGTATTTT,CASSSDRARPDTQYF
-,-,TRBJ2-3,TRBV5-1,TGCGCCAGCAGCCCCCGAGGGGCCGGGTCGACAGATACGCAGTATTTT,CASSPRGAGSTDTQYF
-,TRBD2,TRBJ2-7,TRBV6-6,TGTGCCAGCACCTCGGGGGGGACGCACGAGCAGTACTTC,CASTSGGTHEQYF
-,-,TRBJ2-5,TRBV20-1,TGCAGTGCGGTCAGGGGCGGCCAAGAGACCCAGTACTTC,CSAVRGGQETQYF
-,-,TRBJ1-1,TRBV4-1,TGCGCCAGCAGCCAGCGAGGCCAGGAGAACACTGAAGCTTTCTTT,CASSQRGQENTEAFF
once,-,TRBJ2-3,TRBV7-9,TGTGCCAGCAGCTTAGAAGGTTGGCCGGATACGCAGTATTTT,CASSLEGWPDTQYF
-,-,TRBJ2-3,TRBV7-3,TGTGCCAGCAGCTTATATTCAGGGGGCACAGATACGCAGTATTTT,CASSLYSGGTDTQYF
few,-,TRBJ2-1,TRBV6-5,TGTGCCAGCAGTTATCTGGGGAAGCAGTTCTTC,CASSYLGKQFF
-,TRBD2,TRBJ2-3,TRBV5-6,TGTGCCAGCGGTAGCGGGGGTGCTGATACGCAGTATTTT,CASGSGGADTQYF
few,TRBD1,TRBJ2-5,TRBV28,TGTGCCAGCAGTTTCTTCGCGGACAGGGAAGAGACCCAGTACTTC,CASSFFADREETQYF
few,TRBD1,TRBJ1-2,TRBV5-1,TGCGCCAGCAGCTCAGGTGGCGGACAGGGGATGGATGGCTACACCTTC,CASSSGGGQGMDGYTF
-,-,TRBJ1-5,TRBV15,TGTGCCACCAGCACGGGGCCATCGAGGGCTCAGCCCCAGCATTTT,CATSTGPSRAQPQHF
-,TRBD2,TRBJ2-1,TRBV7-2,TGTGCCAGCAGCTTAGCGGGGACTAGCGGGAGCCATGAGCAGTTCTTC,CASSLAGTSGSHEQFF
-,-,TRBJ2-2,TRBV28,TGTGCCAGCAGTCCCCACGGGGTGCGGGGCCCCTCAAACACCGGGGAGCTGTTTTTT,CASSPHGVRGPSNTGELFF
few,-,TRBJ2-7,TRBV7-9,TGTGCCAGCAGCTTAGGGGAGCAGGGCCCCTACTTC,CASSLGEQGPYF
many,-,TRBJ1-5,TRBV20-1,TGCAGTGCTGAGGGCAGCAATCAGCCCCAGCATTTT,CSAEGSNQPQHF
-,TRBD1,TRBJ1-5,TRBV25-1,TGTGCCAGCAGTACAACAGGGGCCCATCAGCCCCAGCATTTT,CASSTTGAHQPQHF
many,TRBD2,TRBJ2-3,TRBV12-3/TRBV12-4,TGTGCCAGCACCCTGGGACTAGCGGAATTCACAGATACGCAGTATTTT,CASTLGLAEFTDTQYF
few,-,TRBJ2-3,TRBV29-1,TGCAGCTCTTTAGAGGGGCCTCGCACAGATACGCAGTATTTT,CSSLEGPRTDTQYF
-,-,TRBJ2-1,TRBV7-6,TGTGCCAGCAGCTCCGGACGGTCCAATGAGCAGTTCTTC,CASSSGRSNEQFF
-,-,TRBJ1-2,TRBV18,TGTGCCAGCTCACCACAGATGCCTGGGGATGGCTACACCTTC,CASSPQMPGDGYTF
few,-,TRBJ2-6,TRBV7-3,TGTGCCAGCAGACAACCCGGGACGGGCAGCTCTGGGGCCAACGTCCTGACTTTC,CASRQPGTGSSGANVLTF